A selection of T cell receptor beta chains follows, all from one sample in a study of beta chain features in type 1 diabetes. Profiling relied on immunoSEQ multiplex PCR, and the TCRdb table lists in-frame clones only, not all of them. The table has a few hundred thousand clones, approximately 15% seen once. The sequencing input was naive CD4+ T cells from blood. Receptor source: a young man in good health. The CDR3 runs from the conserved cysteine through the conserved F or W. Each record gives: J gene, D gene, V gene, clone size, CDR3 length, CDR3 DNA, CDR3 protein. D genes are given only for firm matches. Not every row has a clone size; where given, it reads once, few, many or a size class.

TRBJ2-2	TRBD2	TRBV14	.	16	TGTGCCAGCAGCCAGACTAGCGGAGATTACACCGGGGAGCTGTTTTTT	CASSQTSGDYTGELFF
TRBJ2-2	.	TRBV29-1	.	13	TGCAGCGTTGATCCCGAGAACACCGGGGAGCTGTTTTTT	CSVDPENTGELFF
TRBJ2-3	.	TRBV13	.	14	TGTGCCAGCAGCTTAGAAGGGGCAGCAGATACGCAGTATTTT	CASSLEGAADTQYF
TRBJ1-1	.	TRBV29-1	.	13	TGCAGCGTTGCGGGCAGGGCGGACACTGAAGCTTTCTTT	CSVAGRADTEAFF
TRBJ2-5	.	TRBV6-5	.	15	TGTGCCAGCAGTGCCTCGTTGACAGCGATGGAGACCCAGTACTTC	CASSASLTAMETQYF
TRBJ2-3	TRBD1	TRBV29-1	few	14	TGCAGCGTTGACTCAGGGGGCTTCACAGATACGCAGTATTTT	CSVDSGGFTDTQYF
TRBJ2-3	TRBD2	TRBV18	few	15	TGTGCCAGCTCGAAGCGGGAGGGCTACACAGATACGCAGTATTTT	CASSKREGYTDTQYF
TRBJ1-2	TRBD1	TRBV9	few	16	TGTGCCAGCAGCCTCGATTCCGGGACAGGGGTTTATGGCTACACCTTC	CASSLDSGTGVYGYTF
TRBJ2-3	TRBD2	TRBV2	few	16	TGTGCCAGCAGCGGATCGACTAGCCTTGGGACAGATACGCAGTATTTT	CASSGSTSLGTDTQYF
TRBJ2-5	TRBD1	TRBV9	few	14	TGTGCCAGCAGCGTGACCGGGACAGAAGAGACCCAGTACTTC	CASSVTGTEETQYF
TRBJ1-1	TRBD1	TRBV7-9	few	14	TGTGCCAGCATCCGACGAGGGGGCTGGCCTGAAGCTTTCTTT	CASIRRGGWPEAFF
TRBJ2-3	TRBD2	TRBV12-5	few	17	TGTGCTAGTGGTTTGGTGCTAGCGGGAGGATCCACAGATACGCAGTATTTT	CASGLVLAGGSTDTQYF
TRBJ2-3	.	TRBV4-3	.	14	TGCGCCAGCAGCCAAGCAGGTTCGGAGGATACGCAGTATTTT	CASSQAGSEDTQYF
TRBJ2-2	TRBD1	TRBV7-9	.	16	TGTGCCAGCAGCTCAGGGACAGCTCGGAACACCGGGGAGCTGTTTTTT	CASSSGTARNTGELFF
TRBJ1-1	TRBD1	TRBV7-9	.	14	TGTGCCAGCAGCCCAACCTCCCCGGCAGGGGGGGCTTTCTTT	CASSPTSPAGGAFF
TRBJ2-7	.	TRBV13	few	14	TGTGCCAGCAGAAGACGGGGGATAGGCTACGAGCAGTACTTC	CASRRRGIGYEQYF
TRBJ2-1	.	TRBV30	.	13	TGTGCCTGGAGTACGAGCTCCTACAATGAGCAGTTCTTC	CAWSTSSYNEQFF
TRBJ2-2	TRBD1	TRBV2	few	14	TGTGCCAGCAGTGTGGGCAGGGGGACCGGGGAGCTGTTTTTT	CASSVGRGTGELFF
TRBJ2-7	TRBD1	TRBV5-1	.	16	TGCGCCAGCAGCTTGGGAGGGACAGCTGGGGCGTACGAGCAGTACTTC	CASSLGGTAGAYEQYF
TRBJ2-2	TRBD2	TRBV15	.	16	TGTGCCACCAGCAGAGGTGGTAGCGGGGGCACCGGGGAGCTGTTTTTT	CATSRGGSGGTGELFF
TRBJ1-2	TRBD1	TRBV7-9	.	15	TGTGCCAGCAGCTCAAACGGACAGGGGAACTATGGCTACACCTTC	CASSSNGQGNYGYTF
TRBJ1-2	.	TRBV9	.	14	TGTGCCAGCACGGGACACGGCGAGGACTATGGCTACACCTTC	CASTGHGEDYGYTF
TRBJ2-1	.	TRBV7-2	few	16	TGTGCCAGCAGCCAAGAAGGTGGCCCAGCCCTAGGGGAGCAGTTCTTC	CASSQEGGPALGEQFF
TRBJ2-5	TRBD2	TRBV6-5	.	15	TGTGCCAGCAGTCCCCGTTCTAGCGGGAGAGAGACCCAGTACTTC	CASSPRSSGRETQYF
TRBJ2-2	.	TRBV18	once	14	TGTGCCAGCTCACCAGGACTATGGGCCGGGGAGCTGTTTTTT	CASSPGLWAGELFF
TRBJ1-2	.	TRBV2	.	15	TGTGCCAGCATGTTGGACGATGCGATTGGCTATGGCTACACCTTC	CASMLDDAIGYGYTF
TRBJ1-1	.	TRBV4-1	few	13	TGCGCCAGCAGCCCCCAAGTGAACACTGAAGCTTTCTTT	CASSPQVNTEAFF
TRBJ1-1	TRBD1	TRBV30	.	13	TGTGCCTGGAGCCCAATCCGGGACAGTGAAGCTTTCTTT	CAWSPIRDSEAFF
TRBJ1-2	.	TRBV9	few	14	TGTGCCAGCAGCGTATTACAGAAGGATTATGGCTACACCTTC	CASSVLQKDYGYTF
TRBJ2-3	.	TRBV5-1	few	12	TGCGCCAGCTCCCCGACGACAGATACGCAGTATTTT	CASSPTTDTQYF
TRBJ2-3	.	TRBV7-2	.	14	TGTGCCAGCAGCCAGGACAGAAGCACAGATACGCAGTATTTT	CASSQDRSTDTQYF
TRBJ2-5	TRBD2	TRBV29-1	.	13	TGCAGCGTTGGCCTAGCGGGGGGAGAGACCCAGTACTTC	CSVGLAGGETQYF
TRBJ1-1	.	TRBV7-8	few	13	TGTGCCAGCAGCTTAAAGGGGGACACTGAAGCTTTCTTT	CASSLKGDTEAFF
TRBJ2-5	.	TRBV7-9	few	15	TGTGCCAGCAGCTTAGAGGGGGGAGTCTTGGAGACCCAGTACTTC	CASSLEGGVLETQYF
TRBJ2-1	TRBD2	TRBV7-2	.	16	TGTGCCAGCAGCTTTTCAAGCGGGAGGCCCTACAATGAGCAGTTCTTC	CASSFSSGRPYNEQFF
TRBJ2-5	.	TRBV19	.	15	TGTGCCAGTAGTATCGAAGGACACCACATAGGGACCCAGTACTTC	CASSIEGHHIGTQYF
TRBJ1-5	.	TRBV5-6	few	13	TGTGCCAGCAGCTTGGGACCGATTCAGCCCCAGCATTTT	CASSLGPIQPQHF
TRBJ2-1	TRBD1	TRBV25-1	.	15	TGTGCCAGCAGTGCCGGGACAGGGACATACAATGAGCAGTTCTTC	CASSAGTGTYNEQFF
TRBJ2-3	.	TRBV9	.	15	TGTGCCAGCAGCCCGATTCTGGTCGAAGCAGATACGCAGTATTTT	CASSPILVEADTQYF
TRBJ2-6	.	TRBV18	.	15	TGTGCCAGCTCCCGAGGGGGCTCTGGGGCCAACGTCCTGACTTTC	CASSRGGSGANVLTF
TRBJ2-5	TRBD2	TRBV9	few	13	TGTGCCAGCCGGGGGACTAGCGAAGAGACCCAGTACTTC	CASRGTSEETQYF
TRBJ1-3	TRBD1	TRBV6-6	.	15	TGTGCCAGCAGCCTAACAGGGGAGACAGGGAACACCATATATTTT	CASSLTGETGNTIYF
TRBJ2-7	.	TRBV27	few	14	TGTGCCAGCGCTACGCCGGACACCACCTACGAGCAGTACTTC	CASATPDTTYEQYF
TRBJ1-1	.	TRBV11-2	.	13	TGTGCCAGCAGCGCCCCAGGGCCCACTGAAGCTTTCTTT	CASSAPGPTEAFF
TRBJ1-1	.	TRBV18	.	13	TGTGCCAGCTCACCGCAAGGGTATGGTGAAGCTTTCTTT	CASSPQGYGEAFF
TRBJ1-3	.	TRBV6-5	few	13	TGTGCCAGCAGTACCCTTAGAGGAAACACCATATATTTT	CASSTLRGNTIYF
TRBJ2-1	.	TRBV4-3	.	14	TGCGCCAGCAGCCTCATAGGGCTCCACAATGAGCAGTTCTTC	CASSLIGLHNEQFF
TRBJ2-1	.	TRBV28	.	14	TGTGCCAGCAGTCCCCTTAGGGGGAAGCGGGAGCAGTTCTTC	CASSPLRGKREQFF
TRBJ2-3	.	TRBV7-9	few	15	TGTGCCAGCAGCTGGCCCCGGGTAGACACAGATACGCAGTATTTT	CASSWPRVDTDTQYF
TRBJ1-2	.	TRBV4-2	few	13	TGTGCCAGCAGCCAAGAAGTCGGCGATGGCTACACCTTC	CASSQEVGDGYTF